This T cell receptor (beta chain) derives from a study of shared clonotypes between healthy human individuals. CD8 cells classed as naive were CD45RO-negative and positively selected for CCR7, excluding terminally differentiated effector memory CD45RA+ cells. Germline lookup yields CDR1 SGHAT and CDR2 FQNNGV. The CDR3 has 12 amino acids. Trimming removed 8 bases at V and 4 bases at J, with 11 bases between. Remarks on this clone: Antigen: not known.

Notes on the study in general: Naive subsets generally exceeded memory subsets in estimated richness.

Profiled with immunoSEQ multiplex PCR; TCRdb holds only in-frame clones, not every one. The repertoire holds some 1,900,000 clones, with about 94% as singletons. The sample comprised naive CD8+ T cells sorted from blood. The receptor comes from a man aged 18 to 30 in good health. This rearrangement joins TRBV11-2 to TRBJ2-5; D call uncertain. The CDR3 sequence: CASRHGGETQYF. CDR3 coding DNA: TGTGCCAGCCGGCATGGCGGAGAGACCCAGTACTTC.